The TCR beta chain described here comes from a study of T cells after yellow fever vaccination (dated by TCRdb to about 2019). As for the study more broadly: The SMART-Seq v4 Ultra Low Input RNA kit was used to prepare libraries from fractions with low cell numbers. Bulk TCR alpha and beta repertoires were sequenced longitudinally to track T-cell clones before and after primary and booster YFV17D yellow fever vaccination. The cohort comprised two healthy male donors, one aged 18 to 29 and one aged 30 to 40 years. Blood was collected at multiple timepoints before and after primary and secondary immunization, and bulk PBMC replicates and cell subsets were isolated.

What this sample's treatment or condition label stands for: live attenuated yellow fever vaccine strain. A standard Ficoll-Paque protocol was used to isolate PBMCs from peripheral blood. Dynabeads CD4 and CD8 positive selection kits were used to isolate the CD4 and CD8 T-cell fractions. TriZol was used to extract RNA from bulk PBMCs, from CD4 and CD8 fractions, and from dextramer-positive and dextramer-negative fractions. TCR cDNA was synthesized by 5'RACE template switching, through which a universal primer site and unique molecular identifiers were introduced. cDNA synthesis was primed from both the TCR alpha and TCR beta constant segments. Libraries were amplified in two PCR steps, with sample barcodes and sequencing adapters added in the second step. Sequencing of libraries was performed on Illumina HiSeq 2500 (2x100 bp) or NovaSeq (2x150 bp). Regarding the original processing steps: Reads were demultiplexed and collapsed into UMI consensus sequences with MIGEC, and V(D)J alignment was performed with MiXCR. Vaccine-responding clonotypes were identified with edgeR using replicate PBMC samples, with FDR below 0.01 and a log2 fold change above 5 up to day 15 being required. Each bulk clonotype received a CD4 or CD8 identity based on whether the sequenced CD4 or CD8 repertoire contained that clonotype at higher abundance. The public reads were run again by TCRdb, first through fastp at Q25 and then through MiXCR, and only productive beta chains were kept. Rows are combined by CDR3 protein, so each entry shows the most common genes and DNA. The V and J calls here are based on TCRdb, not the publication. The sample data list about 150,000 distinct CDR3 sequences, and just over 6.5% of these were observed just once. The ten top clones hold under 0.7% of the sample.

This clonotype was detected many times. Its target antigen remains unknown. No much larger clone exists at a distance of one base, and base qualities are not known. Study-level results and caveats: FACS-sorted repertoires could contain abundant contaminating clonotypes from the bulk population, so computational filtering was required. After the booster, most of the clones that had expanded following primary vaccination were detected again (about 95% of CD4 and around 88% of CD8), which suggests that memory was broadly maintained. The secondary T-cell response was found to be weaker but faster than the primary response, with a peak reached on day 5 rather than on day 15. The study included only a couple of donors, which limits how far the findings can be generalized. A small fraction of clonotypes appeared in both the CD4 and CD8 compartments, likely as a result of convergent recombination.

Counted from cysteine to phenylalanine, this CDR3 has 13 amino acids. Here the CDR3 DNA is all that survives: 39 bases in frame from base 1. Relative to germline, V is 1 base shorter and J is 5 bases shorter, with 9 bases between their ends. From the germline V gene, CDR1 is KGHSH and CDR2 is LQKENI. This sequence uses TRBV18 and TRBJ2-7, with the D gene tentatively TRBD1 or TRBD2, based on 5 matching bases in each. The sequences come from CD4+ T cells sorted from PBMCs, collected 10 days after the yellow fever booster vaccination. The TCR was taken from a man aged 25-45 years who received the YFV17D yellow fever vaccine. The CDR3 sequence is CASSPRRDHEQYF. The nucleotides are TGTGCCAGCTCACCACGCAGGGACCACGAGCAGTACTTC. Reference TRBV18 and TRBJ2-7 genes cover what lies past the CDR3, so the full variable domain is NAGVMQNPRHLVRRRGQEARLRCSPMKGHSHVYWYRQLPEEGLKFMVYLQKENIIDESGMPKERFSAEFPKEGPSILRIQQVVRGDSAAYFCASSPRRDHEQYFGPGTRLTVT.